Listed here are 7 T cell receptor beta chains from one sample, sequenced in a study of quantifying T cell responses using KT2 cells. On the study more broadly: Reverse transcription used primers in the TCR alpha and beta constant regions.

Each cDNA got a UMI-containing oligo ligated at its 3' end. First-round PCR used three to five cycles and beta primers RC1.1 and RC1.2 covering TRBC1 and TRBC2. TCRdb itself ran the UMI-ligation and nested PCR reads through MiXCR, one entry per CDR3 protein. The sample yields just under 50,000 distinct CDR3 sequences, roughly 11% seen once. Sequences were obtained from PBMCs spiked with cells of the T cell clone KT2. Receptors originate from a human donor.

This clonotype has just a few counts. Here the CDR3 reads CATKEGNGDTQYF. CDR3 nucleotides: TGTGCCACCAAAGAGGGAAACGGAGATACGCAGTATTTT. The V call is TRBV24-1, the J call TRBJ2-3; D possibly corresponds to TRBD2 (5 bases). Looked up from germline, CDR1 is KGHDR and CDR2 is SFDVKD. Trimming took off 8 bases at V and 5 bases at J, with 13 bases between the two ends. This CDR3 spans 13 amino acids.

There are many counts of this clonotype. The J gene is TRBJ1-2, the V gene TRBV20-1; D unclear. CDR1 and CDR2 (germline): DFQATT, SNEGSKA (reference sequence). Trimming cost V 3 bases and J 1 base, with 15 bases left between them. CDR3 length equals 15 residues. The CDR3 here is CSASGGRADNYGYTF. CDR3 sequence (DNA): TGCAGTGCTAGTGGAGGGAGGGCAGATAACTATGGCTACACCTTC.

This clonotype was detected ten times or more. V usage is TRBV20-1 and J usage is TRBJ1-1; D not certain. Per the germline V gene, CDR1 is DFQATT and CDR2 is SNEGSKA (reference sequence). The V end lost 5 bases, the J end lost 6 bases, and 13 bases lay between the germline ends. The CDR3 has 12 amino acids. CDR3 amino acids: CSAGERASEAFF. The CDR3 DNA follows: TGCAGTGCTGGGGAGCGGGCGTCTGAAGCTTTCTTT.

The CDR3 bases are TGTGCCAGCAGCGTGAGCGGGAGTGGCTCCGGGGAGCTGTTTTTT. Translated: CASSVSGSGSGELFF. The V and J genes are TRBV7-3 and TRBJ2-2, with TRBD2 matching 8 bases. The CDR3 runs to 15 residues. Germline CDR1 reads SGHTA; CDR2 reads FQGTGA. V shed 5 bases, J shed 6 bases, and the junction held 8 bases outside the gene matches.

The rearrangement uses TRBV20-1 and TRBJ1-3; D might be TRBD1 (6 bases). The CDR3 covers 15 residues. V lost 6 bases to trimming and J lost 4 bases, with 19 bases between them. The germline V gene has CDR1 DFQATT and CDR2 SNEGSKA (reference sequence). CDR3 amino acids: CSAPGDRITGNTIYF. The CDR3 nucleotides read TGCAGTGCCCCAGGAGACAGGATAACAGGAAACACCATATATTTT.

Many counts were recorded for this clonotype. The chain is built from TRBV12-3 or TRBV12-4 and TRBJ2-5, with D tentatively TRBD1 or TRBD2 (6 bases each). CDR3 length equals 13 residues. Trimming removed 7 bases from V and 2 bases from J, with 11 bases in between. In DNA, the CDR3 is TGTGCCAGCAACGTAGGGGGGCAAGAGACCCAGTACTTC. This codes for CASNVGGQETQYF.

The table lists this clonotype with a few counts. The chain links TRBV4-3 to TRBJ2-6, with 8 bases lining up with TRBD1. The CDR3 runs 15 residues. CDR1 is LGHNA, CDR2 YSLEER, per germline. The junction had 0 bases not matched to a gene; V was cut back by 3 bases and J by 2 bases. CDR3 nucleotide sequence: TGCGCCAGCAGCCAGACAGGGGCTGGGGCCAACGTCCTGACTTTC. Its translation is CASSQTGAGANVLTF.